This T cell receptor beta chain was retrieved from a study of cytomegalovirus exposure and HLA in healthy donors. Study observations and caveats: Some public TCRs appeared in many individuals, while most sequences were rare. According to reports, the classifier identified cytomegalovirus status with high specificity and sensitivity. A few chains linked to CMV were shown in vitro to be specific for CMV antigens.

Measured with immunoSEQ multiplex PCR; TCRdb has only the in-frame clones, and not every one. This table holds more than 55,000 clones, around 92% found once. The germline V gene encodes CDR1 SGHRS and CDR2 YFSETQ. Between the trimmed V and J ends, which lost 3 bases and 6 bases, there was a span of 19 bases. The CDR3 loop spans 16 amino acids. Details on this clone: Antigen: not known.

The chain links TRBV5-1 to TRBJ2-4; TRBD2 might be the D (6 bases). Material: PBMCs. The source of this sequence is a woman aged 18-29 years in good health and CMV-seronegative. CDR3 residues: CASSSRDSTMTNIQYF. Written as DNA, the CDR3 is TGCGCCAGCAGCTCCCGGGACTCAACTATGACAAACATTCAGTACTTC.